A selection of T cell receptor beta chains follows, all from one sample in a study of identical twins. TCRdb passed the 5' RACE reads through MiXCR, listing each CDR3 protein once. The sample holds some 97,000 distinct CDR3 sequences; 5.9% are singletons and the top ten take 10% to 15%. Input material: memory T cells sorted from blood. These receptors originate from a woman aged 45-60 years in good health. CDR3s leave out the opening cysteine and the closing phenylalanine or tryptophan.

v_call	j_call	cdr3_length	cdr3_aa
TRBV5-1	TRBJ2-2	14	ASSSGLAGGPGELF
TRBV7-9	TRBJ2-1	16	ASRLIGQGGQSLNEQF
TRBV4-2	TRBJ2-5	10	ASSQDRGTQY
TRBV10-3	TRBJ2-1	14	AISGTSESSYNEQF
TRBV28	TRBJ2-5	13	ASRSGLAGAETQY
TRBV5-1	TRBJ2-2	15	ASSLRQPGQYTGELF
TRBV5-1	TRBJ1-3	12	ASSLMGGRHTIY
TRBV12-3/TRBV12-4	TRBJ2-1	11	ATRDPDLNEQF
TRBV29-1	TRBJ1-1	13	SVNQHQGSATEAF
TRBV20-1	TRBJ1-1	10	SARASGGEAF
TRBV7-6	TRBJ2-7	14	ASSSWTSGEPYEQY
TRBV6-6	TRBJ2-1	12	ASNPGTTYSEQF
TRBV5-1	TRBJ2-6	17	ASSPGLAGGSSGANVLT
TRBV4-2	TRBJ2-7	14	ASSQGPGLTSYEQY
TRBV4-2	TRBJ2-7	16	ASSQDLGGTSGIYEQY
TRBV20-1	TRBJ2-5	13	SASPTSGSSETQY
TRBV28	TRBJ1-2	13	ASSFQGTGGDGYT
TRBV5-1	TRBJ1-5	10	ASSPVGGPQH
TRBV7-2	TRBJ2-3	9	ASSDTDTQY
TRBV20-1	TRBJ2-1	14	SASHSGREYYNEQF
TRBV14	TRBJ2-2	13	ASSQKLVNTGELF
TRBV5-1	TRBJ2-3	12	ASRRTSSTDTQY
TRBV7-8	TRBJ1-2	12	ASSLAGEQYGYT
TRBV5-1	TRBJ2-5	13	ASSLSTKLGETQY
TRBV4-2	TRBJ2-5	13	ASSRERGNQETQY
TRBV5-5	TRBJ1-4	11	ASSSGYGEKLF
TRBV18	TRBJ2-3	11	ASSPPTSWEQY
TRBV30	TRBJ1-1	11	AWYKNMNTEAF
TRBV5-1	TRBJ2-1	15	ASSSFSSGSSYNEQF
TRBV12-3/TRBV12-4	TRBJ1-5	11	ASSLALLGDQH
TRBV7-8	TRBJ2-3	13	ATGPRAGNTDTQY
TRBV14	TRBJ1-6	13	ASSQGQAYNSPLH
TRBV20-1	TRBJ1-5	12	SARASGRNQPQH
TRBV20-1	TRBJ2-1	13	SARGLAGVPNEQF
TRBV5-1	TRBJ1-1	12	ASRGTGVMTEAF
TRBV5-1	TRBJ1-6	12	ASTSGDHNSPLH
TRBV7-8	TRBJ1-5	13	ASSLAASLNQPQH
TRBV4-2	TRBJ2-7	13	ASSLGTGKSYEQY
TRBV3-1	TRBJ2-1	13	ASSQGGPSYNEQF
TRBV12-3/TRBV12-4	TRBJ1-1	12	ASSSGHSNTEAF
TRBV12-3/TRBV12-4	TRBJ1-5	12	ASSFAGSDQPQH
TRBV7-3	TRBJ2-5	12	ASSLTGVGETQY
TRBV27	TRBJ2-1	15	ASSLSTGAPEDNEQF
TRBV7-2	TRBJ2-1	16	ASSLGTPGPVSASEQF
TRBV2	TRBJ2-3	12	ASILEAGTDTQY
TRBV2	TRBJ2-1	15	ASIEGRGGRARNEQF
TRBV20-1	TRBJ1-2	11	SAGQGAVDGYT
TRBV10-1	TRBJ1-1	11	ASRGTGNTEAF
TRBV19	TRBJ2-1	14	ASSSNRDYGANEQF
TRBV20-1	TRBJ2-1	11	SVRQRTYNEQF